This entry lists 9 T cell receptor beta chains sequenced from one sample in a study of cytomegalovirus exposure and HLA in healthy donors. 60 Vbeta and 13 Jbeta primers were used in PCR. Libraries were prepared by immunoSEQ multiplex PCR; TCRdb keeps only in-frame clonotypes and omits some of them. Recorded here are just over 150,000 clones; the top ten clones represent about 2.2%. Material: PBMCs. The origin of the receptors is a man in his thirties or forties in good health and CMV-seronegative.

This chain uses TRBV4-3 with TRBJ2-1; no reliable D call. CDR3 length equals 15 residues. V was shortened by 4 bases and J by 0 bases, with 10 bases between the two germline ends. CDR1 and CDR2 (germline): LGHNA, YSLEER. The CDR3 region has the DNA TGCGCCAGCAGCCCCTTTCGTAGCTCCTACAATGAGCAGTTCTTC. Translating gives CASSPFRSSYNEQFF.

V is TRBV30 and J is TRBJ1-2; D perhaps matches TRBD1 (6 bases). With 5 bases removed from V and 2 bases from J, the gap between germline ends came to 6 bases. From germline, CDR1 is GTSNPN and CDR2 SVGIG (reference sequence). The CDR3 loop spans 11 amino acids. For the CDR3, the DNA is TGTGCCTGGCAGGGGAACTATGGCTACACCTTC. Protein: CAWQGNYGYTF.

This sequence joins TRBV10-2 and TRBJ2-3, with D maybe TRBD2 (6 bases). V lost 10 bases and J 2 bases, leaving 10 bases between the germline ends. From germline, CDR1 is WSHSY and CDR2 SAAADI. The CDR3 is made up of 12 amino acids. The CDR3 DNA reads as TGCGCCACACGGGACTTCACAGATACGCAGTATTTT. Protein sequence: CATRDFTDTQYF.

Here the CDR3 reads CASSYSFYAPRGGYTF. The CDR3 DNA follows: TGTGCCAGCAGTTACTCGTTTTACGCCCCCCGGGGTGGCTACACCTTC. V usage is TRBV6-5 and J usage is TRBJ1-2; the D is unclear. This CDR3 has 16 amino acids. V lost 0 bases, J lost 7 bases, and 18 bases lay in between. Germline values: CDR1 MNHEY, CDR2 SVGAGI.

The chain uses TRBV6-5 and TRBJ1-2; possible D gene TRBD1, 5 bases. The CDR3 spans 14 residues. Per germline, CDR1 MNHEY and CDR2 SVGAGI. Trimming left V 5 bases short and J 4 bases short, with 14 bases between. The CDR3 spells CASSGRTPFYGYTF. The CDR3 DNA reads as TGTGCCAGCAGTGGCCGGACACCTTTCTATGGCTACACCTTC.

The chain couples TRBV6-1 to TRBJ1-2, with 9 positions matching TRBD1. The junction had 4 bases not matched to a gene; V was cut back by 1 base and J by 1 base. The germline V gene encodes CDR1 MNHNS and CDR2 SASEGT. This CDR3 spans 16 amino acids. CDR3 nucleotide sequence: TGTGCCAGCAGTGAAGTTCGGACAGGGGATAACTATGGCTACACCTTC. Its protein product is CASSEVRTGDNYGYTF.

For the CDR3, the DNA is TGCGCCAGCAGCTCCGGGACAGGGAGTTACGAGCAGTACTTC. Translating gives CASSSGTGSYEQYF. The chain combines TRBV5-1 with TRBJ2-7; 9 nucleotides agree with TRBD1. The V gene's germline CDR1 is SGHRS and CDR2 YFSETQ. The J segment lost 4 bases and the V segment lost 3 bases, leaving 5 bases of the junction unmatched. The CDR3 is 14 amino acids.

V gene TRBV5-5 combines with J gene TRBJ1-2; no reliable D call. This CDR3 comprises 12 residues. Trimming pared 0 bases from V and 6 bases from J, leaving 6 bases between. CDR1 is SGHKS and CDR2 is YYEKEE in the germline V gene (reference sequence). The CDR3 nucleotides read TGTGCCAGCAGCTTGGACGGGAATGGCTACACCTTC. This translates into CASSLDGNGYTF.

This chain connects TRBV5-4 to TRBJ2-3; 9 bases match TRBD2. CDR1 is SGHNT and CDR2 is YYREEE in the germline V gene (reference sequence). The CDR3 has 15 residues. Trimming removed 4 bases from V and 3 bases from J; junction bases left unmatched: 6. DNA for the CDR3: TGTGCCAGCAGCCGACTAGCGGAGATGACAGATACGCAGTATTTT. It encodes CASSRLAEMTDTQYF.